These 9 T cell receptor beta chains originate from one sample sequenced in a study of blood T cell repertoires in COVID-19. Sequencing was performed with immunoSEQ multiplex PCR; in TCRdb, only in-frame clones are kept and a portion is missing. This table has 340,000 or so clones, around 86% appearing once. Sample: peripheral blood. All receptors come from a man aged 50 to 60 with active or convalescent COVID-19.

This chain links TRBV30 with TRBJ2-1, with 7 bases fitting TRBD1. Germline trimming cut 6 bases from V and 2 bases from J; bases unmatched to any gene: 4. This CDR3 has 13 amino acids. Germline V CDR1 and CDR2: GTSNPN, SVGIG (reference sequence). The CDR3 DNA reads TGTGCCTGCACCCAGGGGGCCTACAATGAGCAGTTCTTC. This codes for CACTQGAYNEQFF.

V is TRBV5-5 and J is TRBJ2-5; TRBD1 matches 7 bases. CDR3 length: 17 amino acids. The V gene's germline CDR1 is SGHKS and CDR2 YYEKEE (reference sequence). With V trimmed by 3 bases and J by 5 bases, 16 bases remained unmatched. The CDR3 reads CASSSDPGTVRSETQYF. Here the CDR3 DNA reads TGTGCCAGCAGCTCCGACCCCGGGACAGTTCGGTCGGAGACCCAGTACTTC.

V usage is TRBV7-2 and J usage is TRBJ2-7; D is unresolved. This CDR3 contains 14 residues. Trimming removed 2 bases from V and 1 base from J, with 9 bases in between. Germline V gene sequence: CDR1 SGHTA, CDR2 FQGNSA. CDR3 sequence (DNA): TGTGCCAGCAGCTTAAGCCCCATTTCCTACGAGCAGTACTTC. Amino acids: CASSLSPISYEQYF.

V gene TRBV24-1 combines with J gene TRBJ1-6; possibly TRBD1 for D (5 bases). The CDR3 is 14 amino acids. Germline V lookup: CDR1 KGHDR, CDR2 SFDVKD. V was trimmed by 3 bases and J by 10 bases, leaving 12 bases between them. The chain's CDR3 is CATSDSGTGSPLHF. The DNA of the CDR3 is TGTGCCACCAGTGATAGCGGGACCGGATCACCCCTCCACTTT.

This sequence joins TRBV5-1 and TRBJ1-5, with D perhaps TRBD1 (5 bases). The germline V gene has CDR1 SGHRS and CDR2 YFSETQ. CDR3 length: 17 amino acids. Trimming left V 4 bases short and J 0 bases short, with 17 bases between. The chain's CDR3 is CASSLGRGDDSNQPQHF. CDR3 nucleotide sequence: TGCGCCAGCAGCCTCGGACGGGGGGATGATAGCAATCAGCCCCAGCATTTT.

A few counts support this clone. The chain uses TRBV3-1 (or the pseudogene TRBV3-2) and TRBJ1-3, with D uncertain. V lost 0 bases, J lost 2 bases, and 5 bases lay in between. CDR3 length equals 14 residues. Germline V gene sequence: CDR1 LGHDT, CDR2 YNNKEL (reference sequence). CDR3 coding DNA: TGTGCCAGCAGCCAAGATTTAACTGGAAACACCATATATTTT. Protein: CASSQDLTGNTIYF.

The CDR3 protein is CASSISQTTNEKLFF. The CDR3 DNA reads as TGTGCCAGTAGTATAAGCCAAACAACTAATGAAAAACTGTTTTTT. This rearrangement joins TRBV19 to TRBJ1-4; D call uncertain. Germline V gene sequence: CDR1 LNHDA, CDR2 SQIVND (reference sequence). V lost 2 bases and J lost 0, with 7 bases in between. The CDR3 spans 15 residues. Combining the CDR3 with reference TRBV19 and TRBJ1-4 gives the whole variable domain DGGITQSPKYLFRKEGQNVTLSCEQNLNHDAMYWYRQDPGQGLRLIYYSQIVNDFQKGDIAEGYSVSREKKESFPLTVTSAQKNPTAFYLCASSISQTTNEKLFFGSGTQLSVL.

This chain connects TRBV2 to TRBJ2-2; D is ambiguous. Per germline, CDR1 SNHLY and CDR2 FYNNEI. The V gene lost 10 bases and the J gene lost 1 base, with 7 bases spanning the gap. The CDR3 extends over 12 amino acids. For the CDR3, the DNA is TGTGCCACCGCGATGAACACCGGGGAGCTGTTTTTT. Translation: CATAMNTGELFF. The full variable domain, in which reference TRBV2 and TRBJ2-2 provide the parts outside the CDR3, is EPEVTQTPSHQVTQMGQEVILRCVPISNHLYFYWYRQILGQKVEFLVSFYNNEISEKSEIFDDQFSVERPDGSNFTLKIRSTKLEDSAMYFCATAMNTGELFFGEGSRLTVL.

V is TRBV2 and J is TRBJ2-2; D might be TRBD1 (6 bases). The V gene's germline CDR1 is SNHLY and CDR2 FYNNEI. The CDR3 runs 16 residues. Deletions cut 3 bases from V and 0 bases from J, with 11 bases between. The CDR3 loop reads CASSEADRTNTGELFF. Written as DNA, the CDR3 is TGTGCCAGCAGTGAGGCTGACAGGACGAACACCGGGGAGCTGTTTTTT.